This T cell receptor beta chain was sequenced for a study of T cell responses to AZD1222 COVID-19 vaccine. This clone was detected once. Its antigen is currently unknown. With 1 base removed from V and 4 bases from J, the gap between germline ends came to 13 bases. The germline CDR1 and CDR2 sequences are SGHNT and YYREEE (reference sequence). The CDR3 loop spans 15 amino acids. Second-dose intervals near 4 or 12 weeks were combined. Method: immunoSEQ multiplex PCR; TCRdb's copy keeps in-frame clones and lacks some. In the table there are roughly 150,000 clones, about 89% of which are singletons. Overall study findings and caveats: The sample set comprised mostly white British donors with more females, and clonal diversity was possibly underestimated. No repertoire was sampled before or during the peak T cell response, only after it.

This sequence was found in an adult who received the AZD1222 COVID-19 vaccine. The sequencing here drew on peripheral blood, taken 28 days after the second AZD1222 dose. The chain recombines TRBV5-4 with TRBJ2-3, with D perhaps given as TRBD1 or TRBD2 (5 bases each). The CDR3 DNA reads TGTGCCAGCAGCTTGCGGGTCGGGGCCGCAGATACGCAGTATTTT. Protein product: CASSLRVGAADTQYF.